The next 31 T cell receptor beta chains were all read from a single sample in a study of shared clonotypes between healthy human individuals. TCRdb keeps only in-frame clones here, not all; method: immunoSEQ multiplex PCR. The sample contains about 2.3 million clones, about 92% of which appear only once. Sequencing was carried out using naive CD4+ T cells from PBMCs. Described subset: CD45RA+ positively selected. These receptors originate from a man aged 18-30 years in good health. Some clones in this sample may be carry-over from other donors' samples.

This chain links TRBV27 with TRBJ1-6; perhaps TRBD1 as D (5 bases). V lost 6 bases and J lost 7, with 13 bases in between. This CDR3 is 14 amino acids long. The V gene's germline CDR1 is MNHEY and CDR2 SMNVEV (reference sequence). The CDR3 DNA reads TGTGCCAGCAGGGCCGCACAGGTCAATTCACCCCTCCACTTT. The encoded protein is CASRAAQVNSPLHF.

The rearrangement uses TRBV11-2 and TRBJ2-3; TRBD2 agrees at 12 bases. This CDR3 is 16 amino acids long. In germline, CDR1 is SGHAT, CDR2 FQNNGV. V was pared by 5 bases and J by 7 bases, with 10 bases of the junction left unmatched. The CDR3 coding sequence is TGTGCCAGCAGCCCAAGACTAGCGGGAGAGGGGAATACGCAGTATTTT. Translation: CASSPRLAGEGNTQYF.

In the case of this clone: Other nucleotide sequences from this sample produce the same CDR3. This chain connects TRBV9 to TRBJ1-1, with TRBD1 as a possible D gene (5 bases). Germline V gives CDR1 SGDLS, CDR2 YYNGEE. The V end was cut by 5 bases, the J end by 0 bases, with 8 bases between. This CDR3 has 13 residues. In DNA form, the CDR3 reads TGTGCCAGCAGTGGACATCTGAACACTGAAGCTTTCTTT. This encodes CASSGHLNTEAFF.

The rearrangement uses TRBV28 and TRBJ2-1; 10 positions match TRBD2. V lost 9 bases to trimming and J lost 9 bases; unmatched junction nucleotides: 5. Germline CDR1 is MDHEN and CDR2 is SYDVKM. The CDR3 length is 12 residues. In DNA, the CDR3 is TGTGCCAGTTGCTTAGCGGGAGGTGAGCAGTTCTTC. This translates into CASCLAGGEQFF.

The chain has TRBV5-6 and TRBJ2-3; D possibly corresponds to TRBD2 (6 bases). The CDR3 contains 14 residues. Germline CDR1 SGHDT, CDR2 YYEEEE. The ends were cut back, 0 bases at V and 4 bases at J, with 9 bases in the middle. The CDR3 DNA is TGTGCCAGCAGCTTGGGGGCGGGGTCAGATACGCAGTATTTT. Protein: CASSLGAGSDTQYF.

The V and J genes are TRBV18 and TRBJ1-2, with D possibly matching TRBD1 (6 bases). Germline CDR1 and CDR2: KGHSH and LQKENI. The CDR3 has 13 residues. Between the trimmed V and J ends, which lost 3 bases and 10 bases, there was a span of 15 bases. Here the CDR3 reads CASSPSRGIDYTF. The CDR3 region has the DNA TGTGCCAGCTCACCTTCAAGGGGGATTGACTACACCTTC.

As concerns this clone: In the same sample, other DNA sequences code for this CDR3. The rearrangement links TRBV5-4 to TRBJ2-2; a possible D gene is TRBD1 (5 bases). This CDR3 has 15 amino acids. Per germline, CDR1 SGHNT and CDR2 YYREEE (reference sequence). V lost 0 bases and J lost 2, with 8 bases in between. The CDR3, as DNA: TGTGCCAGCAGCTTGGGGACAACAAACACCGGGGAGCTGTTTTTT. Its translation: CASSLGTTNTGELFF.

The chain couples TRBV9 to TRBJ2-7, with D possibly being TRBD2 (5 bases). From germline, CDR1 is SGDLS and CDR2 YYNGEE. This CDR3 has 14 residues. V lost 2 bases to trimming and J lost 3 bases, with 12 bases between them. CDR3 residues: CASSVRGADYEQYF. The CDR3 region has the DNA TGTGCCAGCAGCGTCCGAGGAGCGGACTACGAGCAGTACTTC.

In this sample, this clone turned up once. This chain connects TRBV7-8 to TRBJ1-3; D might be TRBD1 (5 bases). V lost 3 bases to trimming and J lost 0 bases, with 15 bases between them. The CDR3 length is 17 residues. Germline CDR1 reads SGHVS; CDR2 reads FQNEAQ. As DNA, the CDR3 is TGTGCCAGCAGCTTTAGCAGGGCCCGAACCTCTGGAAACACCATATATTTT. Residues: CASSFSRARTSGNTIYF.

This clone occurred once. The chain links TRBV2 to TRBJ2-3; D may be TRBD2 (6 bases). Germline V gene lookup returns CDR1 SNHLY and CDR2 FYNNEI. The V end was cut by 7 bases, the J end by 1 base, with 15 bases between. The CDR3 is made up of 15 amino acids. As DNA, the CDR3 is TGTGCCAGCACCTCACTGGGGGAGGGCACAGATACGCAGTATTTT. Translated, it gives CASTSLGEGTDTQYF.

The chain joins TRBV4-1 to TRBJ2-7; 11 nucleotides align to TRBD1. Germline V gene sequence: CDR1 MGHRA, CDR2 YSYEKL. V lost 2 bases, J lost 0 bases, and 3 bases stayed unmatched. CDR3 length: 16 amino acids. The CDR3 DNA reads TGCGCCAGCAGCCAACTGGGACAGGGGGTCTCCTACGAGCAGTACTTC. It specifies CASSQLGQGVSYEQYF.

V usage is TRBV7-9 and J usage is TRBJ2-7; D unclear. The CDR3 loop spans 13 amino acids. The V gene lost 5 bases and the J gene lost 4 bases, with 12 bases spanning the gap. The V gene's germline CDR1 is SEHNR and CDR2 FQNEAQ (reference sequence). The CDR3 nucleotides are TGTGCCAGCAGCACCCGAAGGGCGTACGAGCAGTACTTC. It translates to CASSTRRAYEQYF.

About this clone: A read error may produce the germline difference seen at one junction end. V is TRBV7-9 and J is TRBJ2-7, with 10 bases lining up with TRBD2. The CDR3 covers 14 residues. Germline V gene sequence: CDR1 SEHNR, CDR2 FQNEAQ (reference sequence). For the CDR3, the DNA is TGTGCCAGCAGCCTAGCGGGAGTGTATCGGGAGCAGTACTTC. This codes for CASSLAGVYREQYF.

This chain connects TRBV7-2 to TRBJ2-1, with TRBD2 matching over 10 bases. V dropped 5 bases and J dropped 4; count of bases not matched to a gene: 8. CDR3 size: 16 residues. CDR1 and CDR2 (germline): SGHTA, FQGNSA. The CDR3 DNA reads TGTGCCAGCAGCCTCTTTGGAGCGGGAGGGTACAATGAGCAGTTCTTC. Protein sequence: CASSLFGAGGYNEQFF.

This clone is a singleton in its sample. V is TRBV7-2 and J is TRBJ2-1, with a possible D match to TRBD1 (6 bases). There are 15 residues in the CDR3. Germline values: CDR1 SGHTA, CDR2 FQGNSA. Trimming pared 4 bases from V and 3 bases from J, leaving 13 bases between. CDR3 sequence: CASSSLGGGYNEQFF. In DNA, the CDR3 is TGTGCCAGCAGCTCCCTAGGGGGTGGCTACAATGAGCAGTTCTTC.

This rearrangement joins TRBV27 to TRBJ2-5, with D tentatively TRBD2 (6 bases). Per the germline V gene, CDR1 is MNHEY and CDR2 is SMNVEV (reference sequence). Trimming stripped 0 bases from V and 2 bases from J, with 13 bases between. The CDR3 contains 16 residues. This chain's CDR3 is CASSLSSGVRQETQYF. The CDR3 nucleotides read TGTGCCAGCAGTTTATCTTCGGGAGTACGTCAAGAGACCCAGTACTTC.

This clone came up once. V usage is TRBV28 and J usage is TRBJ2-7; the D is unclear. Germline values: CDR1 MDHEN, CDR2 SYDVKM. There are 11 residues in the CDR3. V shed 3 bases and J shed 7 bases, with 7 bases lying between them. The CDR3 DNA is TGTGCCAGCAGTTTGCATGAGGAGCAGTACTTC. Its protein product is CASSLHEEQYF.

Turning to this clone: The sample has other DNA sequences that encode this CDR3 too. This rearrangement joins TRBV18 to TRBJ1-3; 8 bases map to TRBD1. Trimming took 6 bases from V and 0 from J; bases not matched to a gene: 4. In germline, CDR1 is KGHSH, CDR2 LQKENI. The CDR3 consists of 15 residues. CDR3: CASSPTGDSGNTIYF. DNA for the CDR3: TGTGCCAGCTCCCCGACAGGGGACTCTGGAAACACCATATATTTT.

The chain combines TRBV29-1 with TRBJ1-2, with TRBD1 identical over 7 bases. Trimming took 6 bases from V and 10 from J; bases not matched to a gene: 14. Germline CDR1 reads SQVTM; CDR2 reads ANQGSEA. The CDR3 runs to 13 residues. CDR3 residues: CSVHPVQTGTYTF. Here the CDR3 DNA reads TGCAGCGTCCACCCGGTACAGACAGGGACCTACACCTTC.

The chain carries TRBV7-2 and TRBJ1-3; TRBD1 agrees at 7 bases. The J segment lost 4 bases and the V segment lost 5 bases, leaving 5 bases of the junction unmatched. The CDR3 has 14 residues. Per the germline V gene, CDR1 is SGHTA and CDR2 is FQGNSA. CDR3 in DNA: TGTGCCAGCAGCCGCGGAGGGGGCGGAAACACCATATATTTT. Translated: CASSRGGGGNTIYF.

This sequence joins TRBV5-1 and TRBJ1-3; D ambiguous. Trimming shortened V by 3 bases and J by 6 bases, and 13 bases separated the two germline ends. Germline assignment: CDR1 SGHRS and CDR2 YFSETQ. The CDR3 sequence is 14 residues long. The CDR3 loop is CASSSDLRENTIYF. The CDR3 DNA follows: TGCGCCAGCAGCTCCGACTTACGGGAAAACACCATATATTTT.

V usage is TRBV6-4 and J usage is TRBJ2-1, with D possibly being TRBD2 (6 bases). Trimming removed 5 bases from V and 4 bases from J, with 9 bases in between. Per germline, CDR1 MRHNA and CDR2 SNTAGT. This CDR3 is built from 13 residues. CDR3 loop: CASSIGSYNEQFF. As DNA, the CDR3 is TGTGCCAGCAGTATCGGGAGTTACAATGAGCAGTTCTTC.

The chain recombines TRBV2 with TRBJ2-7; D not certain. Germline loops: CDR1 SNHLY, CDR2 FYNNEI. The CDR3 loop spans 13 amino acids. V dropped 7 bases and J dropped 1 base, with 11 bases sitting between them. The CDR3 loop is CASTTDASYEQYF. Written as DNA, the CDR3 is TGTGCCAGCACGACTGACGCTTCCTACGAGCAGTACTTC. Based on the CDR3 plus reference TRBV2 and TRBJ2-7, the full variable domain is EPEVTQTPSHQVTQMGQEVILRCVPISNHLYFYWYRQILGQKVEFLVSFYNNEISEKSEIFDDQFSVERPDGSNFTLKIRSTKLEDSAMYFCASTTDASYEQYFGPGTRLTVT.

About this clone itself: Other DNA variants within this sample encode the same CDR3. This CDR3 reads CSVEGTGYEQYF. CDR3 nucleotides: TGCAGCGTTGAGGGGACAGGGTACGAGCAGTACTTC. V is TRBV29-1 and J is TRBJ2-7; 9 nucleotides agree with TRBD1. Germline V lookup: CDR1 SQVTM, CDR2 ANQGSEA. The CDR3 loop spans 12 amino acids. V dropped 3 bases and J dropped 4; count of bases not matched to a gene: 1.

The chain has TRBV28 and TRBJ2-7, with a possible D match to TRBD1 (6 bases). The V gene lost 5 bases and the J gene lost 7 bases, with 24 bases spanning the gap. Germline V lookup: CDR1 MDHEN, CDR2 SYDVKM. The CDR3 has 16 residues. CDR3 region: CASSPTTGTLSREQYF. The CDR3 DNA sequence: TGTGCCAGCAGTCCAACTACCGGGACACTAAGTAGAGAGCAGTACTTC.

The CDR3 spells CASRDRDEQYF. Written as DNA, the CDR3 is TGTGCCAGCCGGGACAGGGACGAGCAGTACTTC. This rearrangement joins TRBV19 to TRBJ2-5; 9 nucleotides match TRBD1. The last part of the DNA fits TRBJ2-7 better; the J call may be wrong. CDR1 is LNHDA, CDR2 SQIVND, per germline (reference sequence). The CDR3 runs 11 residues.

The chain links TRBV7-6 to TRBJ2-5; possibly TRBD1 or TRBD2 for D (5 bases each). CDR3 length: 17 residues. Per the germline V gene, CDR1 is SGHVS and CDR2 is FNYEAQ. V lost 1 base to trimming and J lost 7 bases, with 22 bases between them. The CDR3 coding sequence is TGTGCCAGCAGCTTAGGGTTCAAGGGGACGGTGATCGGGACCCAGTACTTC. Its translation is CASSLGFKGTVIGTQYF.

Regarding this clone: Other DNA sequences in this specimen translate into the identical CDR3. V and J are TRBV9 and TRBJ1-4, with D perhaps matching TRBD1 (6 bases). The V gene's germline CDR1 is SGDLS and CDR2 YYNGEE. CDR3 length: 14 amino acids. V lost 0 bases and J 5 bases, leaving 8 bases between the germline ends. CDR3 region: CASSVGTGNEKLFF. DNA for the CDR3: TGTGCCAGCAGCGTAGGCACAGGGAATGAAAAACTGTTTTTT.

The rearrangement uses TRBV27 and TRBJ2-3, with 10 positions matching TRBD1. The CDR3 is 16 residues long. J was trimmed by 6 bases and V by 1 base; bases with no gene match: 7. Germline V gives CDR1 MNHEY, CDR2 SMNVEV (reference sequence). The CDR3 loop is CASSLWATGGYDTQYF. The DNA of the CDR3 is TGTGCCAGCAGTTTATGGGCGACAGGGGGCTATGATACGCAGTATTTT.

V usage is TRBV9 and J usage is TRBJ1-1; D is ambiguous. The CDR3 runs to 12 residues. Germline CDR1 is SGDLS and CDR2 is YYNGEE. V was trimmed by 4 bases and J by 2 bases, leaving 6 bases between them. CDR3 DNA sequence: TGTGCCAGCAGCCGGGAAAACACTGAAGCTTTCTTT. Protein sequence: CASSRENTEAFF.

The V and J genes are TRBV11-2 and TRBJ1-5; 8 bases match TRBD1. This CDR3 has 17 residues. V lost 1 base, J lost 3 bases, and 8 bases stayed unmatched. Looked up from germline, CDR1 is SGHAT and CDR2 is FQNNGV. The CDR3 nucleotides read TGTGCCAGCAGCTTAGGAGTCGACAGGGGATTCAATCAGCCCCAGCATTTT. Protein product: CASSLGVDRGFNQPQHF.